These 12 T cell receptor beta chains were sequenced from one sample in a study of T cells in Graves' hyperthyroidism and ophthalmopathy (dated by TCRdb to the late 2010s). The receptor library was made with multiplex PCR. The listed sequencing device is Illumina HiSeq 2000. Amplification of TCR beta CDR3 regions was carried out from RNA transcripts. A first-round RT-PCR of the TCR CDR3 used the HTBI primer set with the Qiagen OneStep RT-PCR kit. TCRdb took the public reads, trimmed them with fastp at Q25, ran MiXCR for clone calling and kept in-frame beta chains. Rows merge per CDR3 protein into single entries with the most common DNA and genes. The sample data list hundreds of thousands of distinct CDR3 sequences, and approximately 23% of these were observed just once. The ten top clones hold approximately 32% of the sample. The sequenced material came from blood. The receptor set was obtained from a woman aged 40 to 50 with Graves' ophthalmopathy.

Only one count was recorded for this clonotype. A much larger clone differs by one base, so this may be a read error. The chain combines TRBV7-9 with TRBJ1-2, with D unclear. Germline V CDR1 and CDR2: SEHNR, FQNEAQ (reference sequence). This CDR3 is built from 15 residues. The DNA of the CDR3 is TGTGCCAGCAGCTTAGGATCGGCAGCTAACAATGAGCAGATCTTC. It encodes CASSLGSAANNEQIF.

V gene TRBV6-2 or TRBV6-3 combines with J gene TRBJ1-5; the D is unclear. V lost 6 bases and J 4 bases, leaving 16 bases between the germline ends. The CDR3 contains 15 residues. Germline CDR1 and CDR2: MNHEY and SVGEGT. This CDR3 is CASSLDGRDNQPQHF. CDR3 nucleotides: TGTGCCAGCAGCCTGGACGGACGCGATAATCAGCCCCAGCATTTT.

This clonotype was recorded a few times. The J gene is TRBJ1-1, the V gene TRBV6-1; perhaps TRBD1 as D (5 bases). The germline V gene has CDR1 MNHNS and CDR2 SASEGT. V was cut by 6 bases and J by 1 base, with 12 bases left in between. The CDR3 runs 14 residues. The DNA of the CDR3 is TGTGCCAGCAGGAAAACGGACACGAACACTGAAGCTTTCTTT. Translation gives CASRKTDTNTEAFF.

In this sample, this clonotype turned up once. CDR3 nucleotides: TGTGCCACCAGTGAGGAGCGACAGGGCCCCCTCACAGATACGCAGTATTTT. Residues: CATSEERQGPLTDTQYF. The gene calls are TRBV24-1 and TRBJ2-3, with 7 bases identical to TRBD1. This CDR3 spans 17 amino acids. V shed 4 bases and J 2 bases; nucleotides not matched to a gene: 11. From germline, CDR1 is KGHDR and CDR2 SFDVKD.

The V call is TRBV6-1, the J call TRBJ1-3; a possible D gene is TRBD1 (5 bases). Germline CDR1 reads MNHNS; CDR2 reads SASEGT. The CDR3 spans 16 residues. Trimming took 1 base from V and 2 from J, leaving 12 bases between them. The CDR3 spells CASSEVSRVAGNTIYF. The CDR3 DNA reads as TGTGCCAGCAGTGAAGTGTCCAGGGTAGCTGGAAACACCATATATTTT.

The CDR3 region has the DNA TGTGCCAGCAGTGAAGATACTAGCGGCTCCTACGAGCAGTACTTC. Translation: CASSEDTSGSYEQYF. The V gene is TRBV6-1, the J gene TRBJ2-7, with 8 bases fitting TRBD2. With V trimmed by 1 base and J by 0 bases, 2 bases remained unmatched. Germline CDR1 is MNHNS and CDR2 is SASEGT. The CDR3 extends over 15 amino acids.

This clonotype was seen ten or more times. CDR3 residues: CATSDSGQAYEQYF. Written as DNA, the CDR3 is TGTGCCACCAGTGATTCGGGACAGGCCTACGAGCAGTACTTC. The rearrangement joins TRBV24-1 to TRBJ2-7; 8 bases match TRBD1. J gave up 2 bases and V 2 bases, and 1 base lay outside the gene matches. Germline V gene sequence: CDR1 KGHDR, CDR2 SFDVKD. This CDR3 contains 14 residues.

Many counts were recorded for this clonotype. This chain uses TRBV7-8 with TRBJ1-2; perhaps TRBD1 as D (6 bases). This CDR3 has 15 amino acids. CDR1 SGHVS and CDR2 FQNEAQ come from the germline V gene. Trimming stripped 5 bases from V and 7 bases from J, with 20 bases between. The CDR3 bases are TGTGCCAGCAGCACCCGGGCACAGGGAAGAGGTGGCTACACCTTC. This translates into CASSTRAQGRGGYTF.

This clonotype was seen ten or more times. The chain is built from TRBV7-9 and TRBJ2-5; no firm D call. Trimming removed 5 bases at V and 1 base at J, with 8 bases between. CDR3 length: 13 amino acids. CDR1 SEHNR and CDR2 FQNEAQ come from the germline V gene (reference sequence). The CDR3 spells CASSLPLQETQYF. The CDR3 nucleotides read TGTGCCAGCAGCCTCCCCCTCCAAGAGACCCAGTACTTC.

This clonotype has only a few counts. The V gene is TRBV12-3 or TRBV12-4, the J gene TRBJ2-7, with a tentative D call TRBD1 (5 bases). Between the trimmed V and J ends, which lost 5 bases and 2 bases, there was a span of 10 bases. This CDR3 has 13 amino acids. The CDR3 loop is CASSRRQTYEQYF. As DNA, the CDR3 is TGTGCCAGCAGTCGTCGACAGACCTACGAGCAGTACTTC.

This clonotype was recorded many times. This chain connects TRBV3-1 to TRBJ2-4; 7 bases line up with TRBD2. CDR1 LGHDT and CDR2 YNNKEL come from the germline V gene (reference sequence). The ends lost 0 bases at V and 0 bases at J; junction bases unmatched: 8. The CDR3 has 18 amino acids. The CDR3: CASSQDLRLAVAKNIQYF. The CDR3, as DNA: TGTGCCAGCAGCCAAGATTTGCGACTAGCAGTAGCCAAAAACATTCAGTACTTC.

The sample holds many counts of this clonotype. The chain links TRBV29-1 to TRBJ2-5; D might be TRBD1 (6 bases). V was pared by 3 bases and J by 4 bases, with 15 bases between. The length of the CDR3 is 14 residues. The germline V gene has CDR1 SQVTM and CDR2 ANQGSEA. The CDR3 nucleotides are TGCAGCGTTGAGACCTACAGGGTAGCAGAGACCCAGTACTTC. This encodes CSVETYRVAETQYF.